This TCR beta chain was identified during a study of PD-1 blockade in mismatch repair-deficient tumors. Findings of the study overall: Tumor-resident clones, often undetectable pretreatment in blood, expanded then contracted after pembrolizumab.

About this clone itself: The antigen is undetermined.

TCR sequencing covered a few patients who responded to pembrolizumab. The V end was cut by 3 bases, the J end by 4 bases, with 12 bases between. Germline V CDR1 and CDR2: GTSNPN, SVGIG (reference sequence). This CDR3 has 13 amino acids. The table came from immunoSEQ multiplex PCR; TCRdb's copy has only in-frame clones and leaves some out. The table shows some 66,000 clones, with about 91% occurring only once. The receptor's source is an adult with mismatch repair-deficient cancer. V gene TRBV30 combines with J gene TRBJ1-1, with D possibly TRBD1 on 5 matching bases. The specimen was peripheral blood, collected 52 weeks after starting pembrolizumab. The CDR3 loop reads CAWRRQGGTEAFF. CDR3 sequence (DNA): TGTGCCTGGAGGCGGCAGGGAGGCACTGAAGCTTTCTTT.